The 21 T cell receptor beta chains below come from one sample, sequenced in a study of T-cell reconstitution after alpha-beta-depleted transplantation in children. Construction of the TCRbeta library involved unique molecular identifiers. TCRdb processed the PCR reads anew with MiXCR; each CDR3 protein has one entry. The sample holds around 200,000 distinct CDR3 sequences, about a tenth seen once. Here the sequenced sample was PBMCs from the stem cell graft donor, taken from the stem cell graft. The source is a human donor who donated a stem cell graft to a child with acute lymphoblastic leukemia.

This clonotype was counted between two and nine times. The rearrangement joins TRBV6-5 to TRBJ1-2; D not resolved. Germline CDR1 MNHEY, CDR2 SVGAGI. The CDR3 runs to 16 residues. V dropped 0 bases and J dropped 8 bases, with 19 bases sitting between them. The CDR3 coding sequence is TGTGCCAGCAGTTACTCGAACCTCAGATCACCGTCCGGCTACACCTTC. Translated, it gives CASSYSNLRSPSGYTF.

At least ten counts were recorded for this clonotype. The chain couples TRBV12-3 or TRBV12-4 to TRBJ2-5; TRBD1 agrees at 10 bases. The V and J ends lost 6 bases and 5 bases, in that order; junction bases with no gene match: 6. The CDR3 has 14 residues. In nucleotides, the CDR3 is TGTGCCAGCAGACCCGAGGACAGGGGGGAGACCCAGTACTTC. Amino acid sequence: CASRPEDRGETQYF.

The rearrangement joins TRBV27 to TRBJ2-2, with TRBD1 matching 9 bases. Germline V gene lookup returns CDR1 MNHEY and CDR2 SMNVEV (reference sequence). The CDR3 extends over 15 amino acids. The J segment lost 3 bases and the V segment lost 7 bases, leaving 6 bases of the junction unmatched. As DNA, the CDR3 is TGTGCCAGCACCCGGACAGGGGATTACACCGGGGAGCTGTTTTTT. Protein product: CASTRTGDYTGELFF.

This clonotype turned up a few times. The rearrangement joins TRBV19 to TRBJ1-1; D might be TRBD1 (5 bases). Germline V gives CDR1 LNHDA, CDR2 SQIVND (reference sequence). The V gene lost 4 bases and the J gene lost 5 bases, with 14 bases spanning the gap. This CDR3 comprises 14 residues. This CDR3 is CASSKEQGLTEAFF. The CDR3 nucleotides read TGTGCCAGTAGTAAGGAGCAGGGCCTGACTGAAGCTTTCTTT.

This clonotype occurred many times. The chain carries TRBV2 and TRBJ2-1; 9 nucleotides match TRBD2. The trim removed 6 bases at V and 6 bases at J, leaving 9 bases unmatched. The CDR3 runs 15 residues. Germline V gives CDR1 SNHLY, CDR2 FYNNEI. The CDR3 protein is CASRRGAGGFNEQFF. CDR3 in DNA: TGTGCCAGCAGACGCGGAGCGGGGGGATTCAATGAGCAGTTCTTC.

At least ten counts were recorded for this clonotype. V and J are TRBV3-1 and TRBJ2-7; D gene ambiguous. The ends were cut back, 1 base at V and 4 bases at J, with 17 bases in the middle. This CDR3 is 16 amino acids long. Looked up from germline, CDR1 is LGHDT and CDR2 is YNNKEL (reference sequence). The CDR3: CASSQARATIVYEQYF. In nucleotides, the CDR3 is TGTGCCAGCAGCCAAGCCCGGGCTACTATTGTTTACGAGCAGTACTTC.

The V call is TRBV7-2, the J call TRBJ2-1, with TRBD1 matching over 11 bases. Germline values: CDR1 SGHTA, CDR2 FQGNSA. Trimming at V came to 5 bases and at J to 8 bases, leaving 5 bases not matched to a gene. The CDR3 is 14 residues long. The CDR3 sequence is CASSGTGGLDEQFF. CDR3 nucleotide sequence: TGTGCCAGCAGCGGGACAGGGGGTCTGGATGAGCAGTTCTTC.

This clonotype was counted ten times or more. V gene TRBV24-1 combines with J gene TRBJ2-3, with TRBD2 matching 10 bases. The V gene end was trimmed by 3 bases and the J gene end by 6 bases; junction bases not matched to a gene: 8. CDR3 length: 16 amino acids. Germline CDR1 and CDR2: KGHDR and SFDVKD. The CDR3: CATSDPSGGAPDTQYF. The CDR3 DNA is TGTGCCACCAGTGATCCCAGCGGGGGGGCCCCCGATACGCAGTATTTT.

This sequence joins TRBV20-1 and TRBJ1-4; D is unresolved. The V gene lost 5 bases and the J gene lost 0 bases, with 7 bases spanning the gap. Germline assignment: CDR1 DFQATT and CDR2 SNEGSKA (reference sequence). This CDR3 has 13 amino acids. DNA for the CDR3: TGCAGTGCTCAAGTACCAACTAATGAAAAACTGTTTTTT. This sequence encodes CSAQVPTNEKLFF.

The chain is built from TRBV5-1 and TRBJ2-1; 8 nucleotides agree with TRBD2. This CDR3 is built from 17 residues. V trimming: 0 bases; J trimming: 3 bases; junction bases outside the gene matches: 8. CDR1 SGHRS and CDR2 YFSETQ come from the germline V gene. The CDR3 DNA reads TGCGCCAGCAGCTTGGCCGGGGGGGGGGCCCGCTACAATGAGCAGTTCTTC. Its translation is CASSLAGGGARYNEQFF.

This clonotype was counted at least ten times. This chain connects TRBV6-1 to TRBJ2-7; 7 bases line up with TRBD1. Germline CDR1 and CDR2: MNHNS and SASEGT. The V and J ends lost 7 bases and 2 bases, in that order; junction bases with no gene match: 8. The length of the CDR3 is 14 residues. The CDR3 sequence is CASILRQGAYEQYF. The CDR3 coding sequence is TGTGCCAGCATTCTGCGACAGGGAGCCTACGAGCAGTACTTC.

The chain recombines TRBV6-5 with TRBJ2-7, with a possible D match to TRBD2 (6 bases). Trimming took 3 bases from V and 0 from J, leaving 9 bases between them. Germline assignment: CDR1 MNHEY and CDR2 SVGAGI. The CDR3 runs 14 residues. The CDR3 DNA reads as TGTGCCAGCAGTTATCGGGGGAACTCCTACGAGCAGTACTTC. This translates into CASSYRGNSYEQYF.

This clonotype was seen many times. This chain joins TRBV6-5 and TRBJ2-2, with D uncertain. The CDR3 is 15 residues long. Germline V gene data show CDR1 as MNHEY and CDR2 as SVGAGI. Trimming cost V 2 bases and J 0 bases, with 7 bases left between them. DNA of the CDR3: TGTGCCAGCAGTTACCGACGGACGAACACCGGGGAGCTGTTTTTT. Its translation: CASSYRRTNTGELFF.

This chain joins TRBV6-2 or TRBV6-3 and TRBJ2-7, with TRBD1 identical over 10 bases. The CDR3 has 15 amino acids. V was clipped by 0 bases and J by 4 bases; unmatched bases: 3. The germline CDR1 and CDR2 sequences are MNHEY and SVGEGT. The CDR3 DNA sequence: TGTGCCAGCAGTTACTCACGGACAGGGGGATACGAGCAGTACTTC. Encoded protein: CASSYSRTGGYEQYF.

The chain has TRBV27 and TRBJ1-1; tentative D call: TRBD1 (6 bases). The V end lost 6 bases, the J end lost 3 bases, and 17 bases lay between the germline ends. Germline lookup yields CDR1 MNHEY and CDR2 SMNVEV (reference sequence). The length of the CDR3 is 15 residues. The DNA for the CDR3 is TGTGCCAGCAGATCCATGGGGGCGGGGGACACTGAAGCTTTCTTT. As protein: CASRSMGAGDTEAFF.

In nucleotides, the CDR3 is TGTGCCGTTGAACCAGTATCGTTAGCCAAAAACATTCAGTACTTC. Translating gives CAVEPVSLAKNIQYF. The chain employs TRBV2 and TRBJ2-4; D call uncertain. V lost 11 bases, J lost 0 bases, and 17 bases lay in between. There are 15 residues in the CDR3. Germline assignment: CDR1 SNHLY and CDR2 FYNNEI.

The V gene is TRBV11-2, the J gene TRBJ2-3; 12 nucleotides line up with TRBD1. V shed 5 bases and J 5 bases; nucleotides not matched to a gene: 11. The V gene's germline CDR1 is SGHAT and CDR2 FQNNGV. CDR3 length: 17 amino acids. The CDR3 DNA follows: TGTGCCAGCAGCCCTAGGGGGACAGGGGGCGCGGGAGATACGCAGTATTTT. Encoded protein: CASSPRGTGGAGDTQYF.

J is TRBJ2-7 and V is TRBV5-6, with 8 bases identical to TRBD1. The trim removed 4 bases at V and 3 bases at J, leaving 6 bases unmatched. Germline values: CDR1 SGHDT, CDR2 YYEEEE. There are 14 residues in the CDR3. DNA of the CDR3: TGTGCCAGCAGCCTCAGGACAGGGAGCTACGAGCAGTACTTC. Its protein product is CASSLRTGSYEQYF.

This clonotype was seen repeatedly, ten times or more. The J gene is TRBJ2-2, the V gene TRBV5-6, with D maybe TRBD1 (6 bases). CDR1 is SGHDT, CDR2 YYEEEE, per germline. This CDR3 has 14 residues. The V and J ends lost 5 bases and 4 bases respectively, with 12 bases between them. This CDR3 reads CASSRQDGTGELFF. As DNA, the CDR3 is TGTGCCAGCAGTAGACAGGACGGCACCGGGGAGCTGTTTTTT. The complete variable domain, with remaining parts taken from reference TRBV5-6 and TRBJ2-2, reads DAGVTQSPTHLIKTRGQQVTLRCSPKSGHDTVSWYQQALGQGPQFIFQYYEEEERQRGNFPDRFSGHQFPNYSSELNVNALLLGDSALYLCASSRQDGTGELFFGEGSRLTVL.

This clonotype was found a few times. The chain combines TRBV20-1 with TRBJ2-3, with 9 bases fitting TRBD2. V lost 5 bases, J lost 4 bases, and 13 bases stayed unmatched. Germline-derived CDR1 and CDR2 are DFQATT and SNEGSKA (reference sequence). The CDR3 is 16 residues long. The CDR3 here is CSAAGTSLGSADTQYF. The DNA of the CDR3 is TGCAGTGCTGCCGGGACTAGCCTTGGTTCCGCAGATACGCAGTATTTT.

This clonotype was found many times. The chain carries TRBV20-1 and TRBJ1-1; tentatively, D is TRBD1 (5 bases). Germline V gene data show CDR1 as DFQATT and CDR2 as SNEGSKA (reference sequence). The V end was cut by 1 base, the J end by 1 base, with 7 bases between. The CDR3 runs to 13 residues. Written as DNA, the CDR3 is TGCAGTGCTAGAGTGGGGGGGAACACTGAAGCTTTCTTT. Translating gives CSARVGGNTEAFF.